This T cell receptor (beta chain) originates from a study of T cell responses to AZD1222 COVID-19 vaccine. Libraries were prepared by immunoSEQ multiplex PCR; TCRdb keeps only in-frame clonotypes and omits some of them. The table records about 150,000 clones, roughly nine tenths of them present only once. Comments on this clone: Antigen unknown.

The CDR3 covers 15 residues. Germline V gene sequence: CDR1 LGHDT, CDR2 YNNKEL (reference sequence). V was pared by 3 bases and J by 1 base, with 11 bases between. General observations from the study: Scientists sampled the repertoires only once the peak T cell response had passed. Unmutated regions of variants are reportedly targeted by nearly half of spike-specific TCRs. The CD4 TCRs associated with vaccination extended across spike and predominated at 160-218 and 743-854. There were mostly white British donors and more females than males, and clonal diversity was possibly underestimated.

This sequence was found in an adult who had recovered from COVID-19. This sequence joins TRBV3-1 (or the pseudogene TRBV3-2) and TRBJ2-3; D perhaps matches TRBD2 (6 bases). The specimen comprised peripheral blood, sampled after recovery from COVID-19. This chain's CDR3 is CASSQGSGRTDTQYF. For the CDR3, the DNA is TGTGCCAGCAGCCAGGGTAGCGGACGCACAGATACGCAGTATTTT.